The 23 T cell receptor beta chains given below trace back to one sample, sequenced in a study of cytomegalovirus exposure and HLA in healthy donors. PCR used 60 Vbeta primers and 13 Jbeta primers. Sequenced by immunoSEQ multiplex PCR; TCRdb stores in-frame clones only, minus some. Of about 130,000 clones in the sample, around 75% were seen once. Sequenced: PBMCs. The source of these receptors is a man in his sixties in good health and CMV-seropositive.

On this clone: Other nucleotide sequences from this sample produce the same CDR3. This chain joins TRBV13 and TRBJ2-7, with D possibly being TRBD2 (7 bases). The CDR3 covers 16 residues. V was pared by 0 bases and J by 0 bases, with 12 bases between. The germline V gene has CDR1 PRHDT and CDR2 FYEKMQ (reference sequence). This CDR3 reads CASSLGLGGGSYEQYF. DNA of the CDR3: TGTGCCAGCAGCTTAGGCCTAGGGGGGGGCTCCTACGAGCAGTACTTC.

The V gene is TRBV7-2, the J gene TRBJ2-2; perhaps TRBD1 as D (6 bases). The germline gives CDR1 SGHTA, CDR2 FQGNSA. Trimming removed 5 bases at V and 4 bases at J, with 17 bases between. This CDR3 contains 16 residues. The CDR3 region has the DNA TGTGCCAGCAGCCCACCTGGGACACGCAGCACCGGGGAGCTGTTTTTT. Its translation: CASSPPGTRSTGELFF.

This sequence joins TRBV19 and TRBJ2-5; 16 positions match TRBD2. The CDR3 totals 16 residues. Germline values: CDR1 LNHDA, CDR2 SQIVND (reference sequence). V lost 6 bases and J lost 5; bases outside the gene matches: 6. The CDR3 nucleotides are TGTGCCAGTAGATCGCCGGGACTAGCGGGGGGGGAGACCCAGTACTTC. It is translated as CASRSPGLAGGETQYF.

Here the CDR3 DNA reads TGTGCCAGCAGCTTGGAGGGGTTCCAATTTAACGGGGAGCTGTTTTTT. This sequence encodes CASSLEGFQFNGELFF. The rearrangement joins TRBV5-4 to TRBJ2-2, with a tentative D call TRBD1 (5 bases). V gave up 0 bases and J gave up 7 bases, with 16 bases separating them. The V gene's germline CDR1 is SGHNT and CDR2 YYREEE (reference sequence). This CDR3 has 16 residues.

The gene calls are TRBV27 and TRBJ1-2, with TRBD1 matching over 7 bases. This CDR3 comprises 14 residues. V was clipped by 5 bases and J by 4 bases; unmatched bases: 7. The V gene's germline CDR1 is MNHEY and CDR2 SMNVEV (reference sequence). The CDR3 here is CASSRQGDSYGYTF. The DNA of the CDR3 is TGTGCCAGCAGTCGACAGGGTGATAGCTATGGCTACACCTTC.

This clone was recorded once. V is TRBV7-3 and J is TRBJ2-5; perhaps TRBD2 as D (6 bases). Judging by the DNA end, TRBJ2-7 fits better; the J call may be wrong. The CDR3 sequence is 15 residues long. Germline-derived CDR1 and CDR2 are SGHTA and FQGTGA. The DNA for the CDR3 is TGTGCCAGCAGCTTGGTTAGCGGAAGCTCCTACGAGCAGTACTTC. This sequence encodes CASSLVSGSSYEQYF.

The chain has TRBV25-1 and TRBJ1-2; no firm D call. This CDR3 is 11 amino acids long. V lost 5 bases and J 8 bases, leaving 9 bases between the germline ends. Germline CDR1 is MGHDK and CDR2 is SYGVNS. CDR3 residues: CASSRDRGYTF. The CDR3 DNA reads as TGTGCCAGCAGTCGTGATCGGGGCTACACCTTC.

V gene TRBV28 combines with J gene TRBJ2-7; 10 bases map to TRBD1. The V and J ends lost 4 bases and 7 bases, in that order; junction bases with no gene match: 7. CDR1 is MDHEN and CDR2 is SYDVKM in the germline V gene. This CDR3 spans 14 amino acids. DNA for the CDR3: TGTGCCAGCAGTTCCGGACAGGGGGTAGGGGAGCAGTACTTC. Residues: CASSSGQGVGEQYF.

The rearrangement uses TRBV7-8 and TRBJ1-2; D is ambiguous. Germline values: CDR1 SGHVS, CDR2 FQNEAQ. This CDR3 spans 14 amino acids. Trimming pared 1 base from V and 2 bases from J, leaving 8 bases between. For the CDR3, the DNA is TGTGCCAGCAGCTTAGGAGGGAGAAACTATGGCTACACCTTC. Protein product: CASSLGGRNYGYTF.

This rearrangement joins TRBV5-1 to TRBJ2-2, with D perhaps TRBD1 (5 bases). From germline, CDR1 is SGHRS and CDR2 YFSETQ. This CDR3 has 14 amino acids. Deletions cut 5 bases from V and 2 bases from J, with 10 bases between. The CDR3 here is CASSSQGNTGELFF. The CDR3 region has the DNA TGCGCCAGCAGTTCGCAGGGTAACACCGGGGAGCTGTTTTTT.

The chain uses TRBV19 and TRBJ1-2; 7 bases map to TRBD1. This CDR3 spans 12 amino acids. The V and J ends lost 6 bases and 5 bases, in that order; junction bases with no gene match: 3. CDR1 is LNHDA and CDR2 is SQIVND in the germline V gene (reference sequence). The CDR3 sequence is CASRARGYGYTF. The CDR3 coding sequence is TGTGCCAGTAGAGCCAGGGGGTATGGCTACACCTTC.

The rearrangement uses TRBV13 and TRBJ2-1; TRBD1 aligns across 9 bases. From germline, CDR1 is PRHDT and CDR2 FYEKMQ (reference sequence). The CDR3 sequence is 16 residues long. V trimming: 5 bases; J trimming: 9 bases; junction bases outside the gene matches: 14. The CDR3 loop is CASSRLRGTGPFEQFF. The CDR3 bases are TGTGCCAGCAGCCGCCTCCGCGGGACAGGGCCCTTTGAGCAGTTCTTC.

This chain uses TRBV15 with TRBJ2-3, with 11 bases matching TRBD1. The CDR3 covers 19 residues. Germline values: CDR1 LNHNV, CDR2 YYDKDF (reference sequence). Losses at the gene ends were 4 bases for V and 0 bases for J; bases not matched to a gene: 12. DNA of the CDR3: TGTGCCACCAGCACCGTTCCTTGGACAGGGGGCTATAGCACAGATACGCAGTATTTT. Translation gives CATSTVPWTGGYSTDTQYF.

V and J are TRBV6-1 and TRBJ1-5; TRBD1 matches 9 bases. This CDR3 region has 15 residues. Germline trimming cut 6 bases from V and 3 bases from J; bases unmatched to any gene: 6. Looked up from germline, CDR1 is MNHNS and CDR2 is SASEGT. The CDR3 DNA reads TGTGCCAGCAGGAGACAGGGGGGAAACAATCAGCCCCAGCATTTT. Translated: CASRRQGGNNQPQHF.

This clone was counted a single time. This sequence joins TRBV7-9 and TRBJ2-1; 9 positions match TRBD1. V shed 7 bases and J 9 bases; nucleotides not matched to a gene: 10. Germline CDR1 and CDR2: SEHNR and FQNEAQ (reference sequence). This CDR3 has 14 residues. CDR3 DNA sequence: TGTGCCAGCACGGTTACAGGGGGCTTGGGTGAGCAGTTCTTC. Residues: CASTVTGGLGEQFF.

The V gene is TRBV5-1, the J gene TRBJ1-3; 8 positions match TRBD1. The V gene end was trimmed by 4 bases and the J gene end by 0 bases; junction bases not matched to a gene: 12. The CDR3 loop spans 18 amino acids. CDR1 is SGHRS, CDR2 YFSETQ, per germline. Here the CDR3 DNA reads TGCGCCAGCAGCCGTACACTCGGACAGGGAGGCTCTGGAAACACCATATATTTT. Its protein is CASSRTLGQGGSGNTIYF. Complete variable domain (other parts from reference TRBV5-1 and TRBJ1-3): KAGVTQTPRYLIKTRGQQVTLSCSPISGHRSVSWYQQTPGQGLQFLFEYFSETQRNKGNFPGRFSGRQFSNSRSEMNVSTLELGDSALYLCASSRTLGQGGSGNTIYFGEGSWLTVV.

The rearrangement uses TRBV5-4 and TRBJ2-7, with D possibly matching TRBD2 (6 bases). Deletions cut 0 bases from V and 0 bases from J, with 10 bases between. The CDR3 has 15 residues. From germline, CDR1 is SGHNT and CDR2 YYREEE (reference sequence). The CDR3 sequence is CASSLVGLNSYEQYF. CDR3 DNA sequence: TGTGCCAGCAGCTTGGTGGGACTGAACTCCTACGAGCAGTACTTC. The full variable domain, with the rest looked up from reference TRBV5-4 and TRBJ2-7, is ETGVTQSPTHLIKTRGQQVTLRCSSQSGHNTVSWYQQALGQGPQFIFQYYREEENGRGNFPPRFSGLQFPNYSSELNVNALELDDSALYLCASSLVGLNSYEQYFGPGTRLTVT.

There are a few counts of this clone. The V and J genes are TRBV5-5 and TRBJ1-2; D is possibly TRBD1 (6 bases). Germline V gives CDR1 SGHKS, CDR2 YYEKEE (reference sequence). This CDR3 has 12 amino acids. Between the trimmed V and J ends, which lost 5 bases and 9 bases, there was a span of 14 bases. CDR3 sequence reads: CASRIPQGSYTF. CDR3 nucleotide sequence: TGTGCCAGCAGGATCCCACAGGGTAGCTACACCTTC.

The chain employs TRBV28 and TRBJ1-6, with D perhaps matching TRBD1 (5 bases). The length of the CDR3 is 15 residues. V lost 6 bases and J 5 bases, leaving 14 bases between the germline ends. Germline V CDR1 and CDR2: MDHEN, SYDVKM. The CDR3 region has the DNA TGTGCCAGCAGCCCGGGGGGAACCGATAATTCACCCCTCCACTTT. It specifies CASSPGGTDNSPLHF.

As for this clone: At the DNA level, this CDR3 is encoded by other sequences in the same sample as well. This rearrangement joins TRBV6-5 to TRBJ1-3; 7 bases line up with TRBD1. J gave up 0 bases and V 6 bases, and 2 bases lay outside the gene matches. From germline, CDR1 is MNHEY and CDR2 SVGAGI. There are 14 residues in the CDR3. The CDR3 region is CASRTGNSGNTIYF. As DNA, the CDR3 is TGTGCCAGCAGGACAGGGAACTCTGGAAACACCATATATTTT.

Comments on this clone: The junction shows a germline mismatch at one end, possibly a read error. CDR3 amino acids: CYRDRGYSYEQYF. The CDR3 nucleotides read TGCTACCGGGACAGGGGCTACTCCTACGAGCAGTACTTC. The chain recombines TRBV11-3 with TRBJ2-7, with 10 bases identical to TRBD1. Per the germline V gene, CDR1 is SGHNT and CDR2 is YENEEA. The CDR3 is 13 residues long.

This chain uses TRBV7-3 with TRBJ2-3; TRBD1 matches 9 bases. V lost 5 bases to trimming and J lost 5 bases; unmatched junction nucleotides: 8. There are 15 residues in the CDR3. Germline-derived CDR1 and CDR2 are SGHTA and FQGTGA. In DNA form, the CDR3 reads TGTGCCAGCAGCCCAGGGACAGGGTCGCTAGATACGCAGTATTTT. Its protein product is CASSPGTGSLDTQYF. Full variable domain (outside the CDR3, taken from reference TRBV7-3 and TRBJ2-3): GAGVSQTPSNKVTEKGKYVELRCDPISGHTALYWYRQSLGQGPEFLIYFQGTGAADDSGLPNDRFFAVRPEGSVSTLKIQRTERGDSAVYLCASSPGTGSLDTQYFGPGTRLTVL.

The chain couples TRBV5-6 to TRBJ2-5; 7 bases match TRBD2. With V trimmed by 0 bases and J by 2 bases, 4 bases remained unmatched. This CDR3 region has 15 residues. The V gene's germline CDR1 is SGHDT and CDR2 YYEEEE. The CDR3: CASSLERGLQETQYF. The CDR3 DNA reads TGTGCCAGCAGCTTGGAGCGGGGCCTACAAGAGACCCAGTACTTC. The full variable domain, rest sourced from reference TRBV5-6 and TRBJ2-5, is DAGVTQSPTHLIKTRGQQVTLRCSPKSGHDTVSWYQQALGQGPQFIFQYYEEEERQRGNFPDRFSGHQFPNYSSELNVNALLLGDSALYLCASSLERGLQETQYFGPGTRLLVL.